This T cell receptor beta chain appears in the sequencing data of a study of identifying expanded T cells in peripheral blood. Data came from immunoSEQ multiplex PCR; TCRdb stores just in-frame clones and leaves some out. The profile shows tens of thousands of clones, approximately 84% of them singletons. Notes on the study in general: Technical replicates showed about 1.2 changed clones; about two weeks 15 to 20; four weeks 19. Roughly 2-week clone count variance significantly increased as total template count grew.

J was trimmed by 3 bases and V by 4 bases; bases with no gene match: 7. Germline V CDR1 and CDR2: SGHDT, YYEEEE. CDR3 length: 14 residues. Points on this clone: What it binds is not known.

During the collection period, no donor immune events like infections were recorded. The V call is TRBV5-6, the J call TRBJ2-7, with 7 nucleotides matching TRBD1. The material sequenced was blood. The origin of this receptor is a person aged 18 to 70 in good health. The DNA for the CDR3 is TGTGCCAGCAGCAGACAGGGACGTGACTACGAGCAGTACTTC. Its translation is CASSRQGRDYEQYF. The full variable domain, rest sourced from reference TRBV5-6 and TRBJ2-7, is DAGVTQSPTHLIKTRGQQVTLRCSPKSGHDTVSWYQQALGQGPQFIFQYYEEEERQRGNFPDRFSGHQFPNYSSELNVNALLLGDSALYLCASSRQGRDYEQYFGPGTRLTVT.